The 11 T cell receptor beta chains below were found in one sample sequenced in a study of blood T cell repertoires in COVID-19. The data were produced by immunoSEQ multiplex PCR, yet TCRdb's version contains in-frame clones alone and is incomplete. The sample has fewer than 450,000 clones; around 86% are singletons. Material for sequencing was peripheral blood. These receptors came from a woman between 50 and 59 years old with COVID-19, enrolled during active disease.

V usage is TRBV7-9 and J usage is TRBJ2-2; D is undetermined. Germline V CDR1 and CDR2: SEHNR, FQNEAQ (reference sequence). CDR3 length: 13 residues. V dropped 1 base and J dropped 4 bases, with 4 bases sitting between them. CDR3 nucleotides: TGTGCCAGCAGCTTAGGTAGCACCGGGGAGCTGTTTTTT. It is translated as CASSLGSTGELFF.

The gene calls are TRBV6-5 and TRBJ1-5; no definite D call. CDR3 length equals 14 residues. The V gene lost 0 bases and the J gene lost 6 bases, with 9 bases spanning the gap. From germline, CDR1 is MNHEY and CDR2 SVGAGI. The DNA for the CDR3 is TGTGCCAGCAGTTACTCGAGAAGGAGTCAGCCCCAGCATTTT. Its protein is CASSYSRRSQPQHF.

The gene calls are TRBV11-2 and TRBJ2-1; unclear D gene. The CDR3 loop spans 16 amino acids. The germline V gene encodes CDR1 SGHAT and CDR2 FQNNGV. Trimming shortened V by 0 bases and J by 7 bases, and 16 bases separated the two germline ends. The CDR3 coding sequence is TGTGCCAGCAGCTTAGACGGGTTTTTTATCGGGAATGAGCAGTTCTTC. Residues: CASSLDGFFIGNEQFF.

CDR3 amino acids: CATRREHSTDTQYF. CDR3 nucleotides: TGTGCCACTCGGCGGGAGCATAGCACAGATACGCAGTATTTT. V gene TRBV6-4 combines with J gene TRBJ2-3; 7 bases fit TRBD2. The CDR3 is 14 residues long. After removal of 10 bases from V and 0 bases from J, the junction contained 7 bases not matched to a gene. Germline V gene data show CDR1 as MRHNA and CDR2 as SNTAGT.

The chain is built from TRBV5-5 and TRBJ2-1; 7 bases fit TRBD1. CDR1 SGHKS and CDR2 YYEKEE come from the germline V gene (reference sequence). The CDR3 extends over 15 amino acids. The V and J ends lost 4 bases and 4 bases, in that order; junction bases with no gene match: 8. The CDR3 is CASSEDRAEYNEQFF. The DNA of the CDR3 is TGTGCCAGCAGCGAAGACAGGGCCGAATACAATGAGCAGTTCTTC.

This rearrangement joins TRBV4-3 to TRBJ2-2; D gene uncertain. V was trimmed by 2 bases and J by 4 bases, leaving 5 bases between them. Per the germline V gene, CDR1 is LGHNA and CDR2 is YSLEER. This CDR3 is built from 13 residues. The CDR3 here is CASSQPSTGELFF. The CDR3 DNA is TGCGCCAGCAGCCAACCTAGCACCGGGGAGCTGTTTTTT.

The chain couples TRBV28 to TRBJ1-1; D gene unclear. The CDR3 totals 12 residues. V lost 8 bases to trimming and J lost 3 bases, with 10 bases between them. Germline V gene data show CDR1 as MDHEN and CDR2 as SYDVKM. CDR3 amino acids: CASSGGYTEAFF. The CDR3 region has the DNA TGTGCCAGCTCTGGAGGGTACACTGAAGCTTTCTTT.

The chain is built from TRBV27 and TRBJ1-5; tentatively, D is TRBD1 (6 bases). V was shortened by 8 bases and J by 3 bases, with 17 bases between the two germline ends. The CDR3 is 15 amino acids. Germline CDR1 is MNHEY and CDR2 is SMNVEV (reference sequence). This CDR3 reads CASSPGTQTNQPQHF. The DNA for the CDR3 is TGTGCCAGCTCCCCCGGGACACAAACCAATCAGCCCCAGCATTTT.

Only a few counts were recorded for this clone. This sequence joins TRBV9 and TRBJ2-2, with D uncertain. Germline values: CDR1 SGDLS, CDR2 YYNGEE. This CDR3 region has 14 residues. Trimming removed 0 bases from V and 4 bases from J, with 7 bases in between. The DNA for the CDR3 is TGTGCCAGCAGCGTAGTAGTCGGCACCGGGGAGCTGTTTTTT. It encodes CASSVVVGTGELFF.

This clone has only one observation. The rearrangement links TRBV6-2 or TRBV6-3 to TRBJ2-5; TRBD2 matches 7 bases. V gave up 4 bases and J gave up 1 base; unmatched junction bases: 12. CDR3 length equals 17 residues. Per the germline V gene, CDR1 is MNHEY and CDR2 is SVGEGT. In nucleotides, the CDR3 is TGTGCCAGCAGTTCCCGGGAGGCCCTTTTCGGCCAAGAGACCCAGTACTTC. Its translation is CASSSREALFGQETQYF.

The chain employs TRBV27 and TRBJ1-2; the D gene is possibly TRBD1 (6 bases). Trimming left V 2 bases short and J 5 bases short, with 24 bases between. CDR3 size: 18 residues. CDR1 is MNHEY and CDR2 is SMNVEV in the germline V gene (reference sequence). CDR3 in amino acids: CASSLVGAQWQDLYGYTF. CDR3 in DNA: TGTGCCAGCAGTTTAGTGGGGGCCCAATGGCAGGACCTATATGGCTACACCTTC.